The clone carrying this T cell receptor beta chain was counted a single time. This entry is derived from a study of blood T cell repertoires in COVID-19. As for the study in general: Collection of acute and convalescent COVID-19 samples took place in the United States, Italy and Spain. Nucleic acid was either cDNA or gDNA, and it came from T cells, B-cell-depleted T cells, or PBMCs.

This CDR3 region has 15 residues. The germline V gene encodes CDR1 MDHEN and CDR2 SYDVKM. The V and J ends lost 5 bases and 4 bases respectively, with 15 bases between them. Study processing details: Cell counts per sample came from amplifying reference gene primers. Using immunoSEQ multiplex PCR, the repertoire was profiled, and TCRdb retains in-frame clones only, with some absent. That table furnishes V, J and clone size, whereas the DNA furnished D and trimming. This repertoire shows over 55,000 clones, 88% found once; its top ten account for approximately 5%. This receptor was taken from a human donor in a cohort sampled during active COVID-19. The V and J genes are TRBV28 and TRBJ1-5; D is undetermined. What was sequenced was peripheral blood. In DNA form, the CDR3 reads TGTGCCAGCAGTACCCGGCGGGGTAGGAATCAGCCCCAGCATTTT. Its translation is CASSTRRGRNQPQHF.